One and the same sample provided the 5 T cell receptor beta chains below, sequenced in a study of OX40 agonist ivuxolimab in advanced cancers. Repertoires were generated with immunoSEQ multiplex PCR, while TCRdb's copy carries only in-frame clones and drops some. Among over 50,000 clones, over 75% were seen once, and the ten largest hold 15% to 20%. Sequenced material: CD4+ or CD8+ T cells sorted from blood, taken in a trial of the OX40 agonist ivuxolimab. Receptors originate from an adult with an advanced solid tumor such as melanoma, head and neck, liver or kidney cancer.

The J gene is TRBJ2-1, the V gene TRBV6-5, with a weak D call TRBD1 (5 bases). CDR3 size: 14 residues. Trimming took off 2 bases at V and 7 bases at J, with 12 bases between the two ends. Per germline, CDR1 MNHEY and CDR2 SVGAGI. The CDR3 sequence is CASSYRQGVNEQFF. The CDR3 nucleotides read TGTGCCAGCAGTTACAGACAAGGGGTTAATGAGCAGTTCTTC.

The V call is TRBV11-2, the J call TRBJ1-1; the D is unclear. This CDR3 comprises 15 residues. Germline V gene data show CDR1 as SGHAT and CDR2 as FQNNGV. Trimming removed 4 bases at V and 6 bases at J, with 18 bases between. The CDR3 DNA sequence: TGTGCCAGCAGCTCCCTATTTTGGGGAGACTCTGAAGCTTTCTTT. Translated, it gives CASSSLFWGDSEAFF. Variable domain in full (rest from reference TRBV11-2 and TRBJ1-1): EAGVAQSPRYKIIEKRQSVAFWCNPISGHATLYWYQQILGQGPKLLIQFQNNGVVDDSQLPKDRFSAERLKGVDSTLKIQPAKLEDSAVYLCASSSLFWGDSEAFFGQGTRLTVV.

V usage is TRBV11-3 and J usage is TRBJ2-7, with D tentatively TRBD1 (6 bases). Germline V gives CDR1 SGHNT, CDR2 YENEEA. The CDR3 has 14 amino acids. Trimming pared 4 bases from V and 4 bases from J, leaving 14 bases between. The CDR3 reads CASSSGQGPYEQYF. The CDR3, as DNA: TGTGCCAGCAGCTCTGGGCAGGGGCCGTACGAGCAGTACTTC.

This clone occurred once. J is TRBJ2-7 and V is TRBV28, with no clear D. The CDR3 is 14 residues long. The V and J ends lost 6 bases and 3 bases respectively, with 15 bases between them. Per germline, CDR1 MDHEN and CDR2 SYDVKM. DNA for the CDR3: TGTGCCAGCAGCCCCATAGGGTCTGACTACGAGCAGTACTTC. Translated, it gives CASSPIGSDYEQYF.

This clone was seen just once. CDR3 coding DNA: TGTGCCAGTAGTATTTTCCCCGGGGGACTTCAAGAGACCCAGTACTTC. It yields the protein CASSIFPGGLQETQYF. This rearrangement joins TRBV19 to TRBJ2-5; a weak D match, TRBD2 (6 bases). The CDR3 is 16 amino acids. Germline CDR1 reads LNHDA; CDR2 reads SQIVND (reference sequence). Trimming pared 3 bases from V and 2 bases from J, leaving 16 bases between. The full variable domain, completed using reference TRBV19 and TRBJ2-5, is DGGITQSPKYLFRKEGQNVTLSCEQNLNHDAMYWYRQDPGQGLRLIYYSQIVNDFQKGDIAEGYSVSREKKESFPLTVTSAQKNPTAFYLCASSIFPGGLQETQYFGPGTRLLVL.